The 18 T cell receptor beta chains below all came from one sample that was sequenced in a study of cytomegalovirus exposure and HLA in healthy donors. Amplification used 60 Vbeta primers and 13 Jbeta primers. Here immunoSEQ multiplex PCR was the method, and the copy in TCRdb shows in-frame clones only, minus some. Of about 120,000 clones listed, around 73% are singletons. Material: PBMCs. These receptors all stem from a young man in good health and CMV-seropositive.

The CDR3 protein is CASSFFSGRAYEQYF. Written as DNA, the CDR3 is TGTGCCAGCAGTTTCTTTAGCGGGAGGGCCTACGAGCAGTACTTC. The chain uses TRBV28 and TRBJ2-7, with 11 bases lining up with TRBD2. V trimming: 3 bases; J trimming: 2 bases; junction bases outside the gene matches: 3. The CDR3 extends over 15 amino acids. Germline V CDR1 and CDR2: MDHEN, SYDVKM.

The V call is TRBV11-2, the J call TRBJ2-1, with D unresolved. In germline, CDR1 is SGHAT, CDR2 FQNNGV. This CDR3 spans 15 amino acids. Trimming took 2 bases from V and 3 from J, leaving 11 bases between them. CDR3 residues: CASSLFRRYYNEQFF. The CDR3 DNA is TGTGCCAGCAGCTTATTCCGTCGGTACTACAATGAGCAGTTCTTC.

J is TRBJ2-2 and V is TRBV7-3; 11 bases map to TRBD2. The CDR3 spans 16 residues. Germline loops: CDR1 SGHTA, CDR2 FQGTGA. Losses at the gene ends were 3 bases for V and 7 bases for J; bases not matched to a gene: 7. Here the CDR3 reads CASSFTSGRVGGELFF. CDR3 sequence (DNA): TGTGCCAGCAGCTTTACTAGCGGGAGAGTCGGCGGGGAGCTGTTTTTT.

The V call is TRBV19, the J call TRBJ2-5, with 9 bases lining up with TRBD2. Germline lookup yields CDR1 LNHDA and CDR2 SQIVND (reference sequence). CDR3 length equals 18 residues. V shed 0 bases, J shed 0 bases, and the junction held 8 bases outside the gene matches. The CDR3, as DNA: TGTGCCAGTAGTATAGATCTCCTAGCGGGAAGACACCAAGAGACCCAGTACTTC. Its protein product is CASSIDLLAGRHQETQYF.

The chain uses TRBV4-3 and TRBJ2-6; D unclear. Germline-derived CDR1 and CDR2 are LGHNA and YSLEER. V lost 4 bases, J lost 0 bases, and 7 bases lay in between. This CDR3 is 15 amino acids long. The CDR3 DNA sequence: TGCGCCAGCAGCCCAACGAGCTCTGGGGCCAACGTCCTGACTTTC. This codes for CASSPTSSGANVLTF.

This clone appeared a single time. This rearrangement joins TRBV5-1 to TRBJ2-7; tentative D call: TRBD2 (6 bases). This CDR3 has 14 residues. Germline V gene sequence: CDR1 SGHRS, CDR2 YFSETQ. V lost 5 bases and J lost 2, with 14 bases in between. This CDR3 is CASRGGGIAYEQYF. Here the CDR3 DNA reads TGCGCCAGCAGAGGAGGCGGGATTGCCTACGAGCAGTACTTC.

V is TRBV30 and J is TRBJ2-7; 7 nucleotides align to TRBD2. This CDR3 comprises 14 residues. Germline loops: CDR1 GTSNPN, CDR2 SVGIG (reference sequence). Losses at the gene ends were 5 bases for V and 2 bases for J; bases not matched to a gene: 9. CDR3 in amino acids: CAWSWGGPTYEQYF. CDR3 nucleotides: TGTGCCTGGTCCTGGGGGGGACCAACCTACGAGCAGTACTTC.

This chain uses TRBV30 with TRBJ2-2; D is unresolved. Trimming pared 0 bases from V and 1 base from J, leaving 6 bases between. The CDR3 sequence is 14 residues long. Germline V gene lookup returns CDR1 GTSNPN and CDR2 SVGIG (reference sequence). The DNA for the CDR3 is TGTGCCTGGAGTGTAGGCGGGAACACCGGGGAGCTGTTTTTT. This encodes CAWSVGGNTGELFF.

This clone was found a few times. The V call is TRBV19, the J call TRBJ2-2, with D perhaps TRBD2 (6 bases). V was shortened by 3 bases and J by 3 bases, with 11 bases between the two germline ends. The germline V gene encodes CDR1 LNHDA and CDR2 SQIVND (reference sequence). The CDR3 sequence is 15 residues long. The DNA of the CDR3 is TGTGCCAGTAGTATTCCGTCGGGGGACACCGGGGAGCTGTTTTTT. It specifies CASSIPSGDTGELFF.

The chain carries TRBV6-1 and TRBJ2-7; D possibly corresponds to TRBD2 (7 bases). CDR1 MNHNS and CDR2 SASEGT come from the germline V gene. V lost 4 bases and J lost 8, with 24 bases in between. The CDR3 sequence is 16 residues long. CDR3 DNA sequence: TGTGCCAGCAGTGCACTGGGGGGGGCGCGGGCTAAAAAGCAGTACTTC. It translates to CASSALGGARAKKQYF.

The chain combines TRBV2 with TRBJ2-7; D ambiguous. The V and J ends lost 4 bases and 3 bases respectively, with 7 bases between them. The CDR3 totals 12 residues. Germline CDR1 reads SNHLY; CDR2 reads FYNNEI. CDR3 protein: CASSGSLYEQYF. CDR3 coding DNA: TGTGCCAGCAGTGGTAGTCTCTACGAGCAGTACTTC.

V gene TRBV28 combines with J gene TRBJ2-2; maybe TRBD1 (6 bases). Germline lookup yields CDR1 MDHEN and CDR2 SYDVKM. The V and J ends lost 5 bases and 8 bases respectively, with 12 bases between them. This CDR3 has 13 residues. The CDR3 protein is CASSPDSSGELFF. CDR3 bases: TGTGCCAGCAGTCCGGACAGTTCTGGGGAGCTGTTTTTT.

The CDR3 coding sequence is TGCGCCAGCAGCTTGGGGATAATAATGGAGGGAGGAGGAGAGACCCAGTACTTC. Amino acids: CASSLGIIMEGGGETQYF. The chain joins TRBV5-1 to TRBJ2-5, with a weak D call TRBD2 (6 bases). The V gene lost 0 bases and the J gene lost 4 bases, with 22 bases spanning the gap. CDR3 length: 18 residues. CDR1 is SGHRS and CDR2 is YFSETQ in the germline V gene.

V and J are TRBV28 and TRBJ2-6, with D maybe TRBD2 (5 bases). Per the germline V gene, CDR1 is MDHEN and CDR2 is SYDVKM. Trimming shortened V by 5 bases and J by 0 bases, and 17 bases separated the two germline ends. This CDR3 has 18 residues. CDR3 nucleotide sequence: TGTGCCAGCAGTCACCCTCCGGGGAGTACCTCTGGGGCCAACGTCCTGACTTTC. Protein product: CASSHPPGSTSGANVLTF.

This chain links TRBV20-1 with TRBJ1-2; no reliable D call. The length of the CDR3 is 11 residues. The V gene's germline CDR1 is DFQATT and CDR2 SNEGSKA (reference sequence). The V gene lost 3 bases and the J gene lost 8 bases, with 10 bases spanning the gap. CDR3 in amino acids: CSASVVSGYTF. The CDR3 nucleotides read TGCAGTGCTAGTGTAGTCTCAGGCTACACCTTC.

CDR3 amino acids: CASSYTGIDGYTF. Here the CDR3 DNA reads TGTGCCAGCAGTTATACGGGGATAGATGGCTACACCTTC. The chain links TRBV7-2 to TRBJ1-2; D remains unclear. The V and J ends lost 6 bases and 6 bases respectively, with 14 bases between them. Germline V gene lookup returns CDR1 SGHTA and CDR2 FQGNSA. This CDR3 has 13 amino acids.

This chain uses TRBV30 with TRBJ1-2, with 7 bases fitting TRBD1. J was trimmed by 4 bases and V by 3 bases; bases with no gene match: 5. Germline CDR1 GTSNPN, CDR2 SVGIG (reference sequence). The CDR3 length is 13 residues. The CDR3 nucleotides are TGTGCCTGGAGCCCGGGACAGAGCTATGGCTACACCTTC. Translating it yields CAWSPGQSYGYTF.

The chain links TRBV5-1 to TRBJ2-2, with 14 bases that match TRBD2. The CDR3 totals 17 residues. The germline V gene encodes CDR1 SGHRS and CDR2 YFSETQ. V lost 5 bases and J lost 4; bases outside the gene matches: 7. This CDR3 is CASSMGLAGAATGELFF. CDR3 nucleotides: TGCGCCAGCAGTATGGGACTAGCGGGAGCGGCCACCGGGGAGCTGTTTTTT.